This T cell receptor (beta chain) was observed in a study of blood T cell repertoires in COVID-19. Study-level information: Spain, Italy and the United States supplied samples that represented acute and convalescent COVID-19. T cells, B-cell-depleted T cells, or PBMCs supplied cDNA or gDNA.

The V and J ends lost 4 bases and 0 bases respectively, with 9 bases between them. The CDR3 length is 14 residues. Germline V gene lookup returns CDR1 MNHEY and CDR2 SMNVEV (reference sequence). Original methodology: The authors estimated nucleated cell counts from reference gene primer amplification. Clones were read by immunoSEQ multiplex PCR, and TCRdb kept only the in-frame ones, dropping some. D and trimming were read from the DNA, whereas the V and J calls and clone size are those reported in that table. The table has roughly 250,000 clones, 75% to 85% seen once. This TCR derives from a woman aged 55-70 years with active or convalescent COVID-19. This chain joins TRBV27 and TRBJ1-1; D possibly corresponds to TRBD1 (5 bases). Sequencing was carried out using peripheral blood. CDR3 in amino acids: CASSSREMNTEAFF. CDR3 coding DNA: TGTGCCAGCAGTTCCAGGGAAATGAACACTGAAGCTTTCTTT.